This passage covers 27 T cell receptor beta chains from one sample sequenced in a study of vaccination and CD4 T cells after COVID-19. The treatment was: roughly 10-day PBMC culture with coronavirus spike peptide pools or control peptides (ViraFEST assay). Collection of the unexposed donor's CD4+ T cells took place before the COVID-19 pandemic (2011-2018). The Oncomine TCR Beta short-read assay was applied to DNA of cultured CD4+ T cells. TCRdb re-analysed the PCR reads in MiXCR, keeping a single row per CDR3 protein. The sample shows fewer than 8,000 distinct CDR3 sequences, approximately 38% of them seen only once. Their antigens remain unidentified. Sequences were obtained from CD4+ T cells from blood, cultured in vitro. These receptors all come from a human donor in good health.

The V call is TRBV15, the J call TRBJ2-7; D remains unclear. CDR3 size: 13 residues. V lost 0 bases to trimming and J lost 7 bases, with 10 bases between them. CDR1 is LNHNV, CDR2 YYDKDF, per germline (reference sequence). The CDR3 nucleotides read TGTGCCACCAGCAGAGATAGTCTAGGAGAGCAGTACTTC. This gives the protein CATSRDSLGEQYF.

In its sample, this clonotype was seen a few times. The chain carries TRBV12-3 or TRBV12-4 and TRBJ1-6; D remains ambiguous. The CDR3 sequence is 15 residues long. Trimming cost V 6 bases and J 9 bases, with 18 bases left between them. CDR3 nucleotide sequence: TGTGCCAGCAGGGCCGGGTCCTGGGGTGGTTCACCCCTCCACTTT. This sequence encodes CASRAGSWGGSPLHF.

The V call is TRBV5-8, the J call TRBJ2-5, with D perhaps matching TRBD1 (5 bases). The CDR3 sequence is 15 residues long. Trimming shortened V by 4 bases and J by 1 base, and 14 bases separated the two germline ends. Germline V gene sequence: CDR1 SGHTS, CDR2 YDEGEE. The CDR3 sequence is CASSPNIDSQETQYF. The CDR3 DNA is TGTGCCAGCAGCCCCAACATTGACAGCCAAGAGACCCAGTACTTC.

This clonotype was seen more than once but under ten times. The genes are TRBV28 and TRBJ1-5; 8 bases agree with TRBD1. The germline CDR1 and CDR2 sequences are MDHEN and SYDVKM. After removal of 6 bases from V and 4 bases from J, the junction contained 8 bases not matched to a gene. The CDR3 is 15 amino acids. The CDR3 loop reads CASSPGGAVNQPQHF. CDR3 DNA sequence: TGTGCCAGCAGCCCAGGGGGCGCAGTAAATCAGCCCCAGCATTTT.

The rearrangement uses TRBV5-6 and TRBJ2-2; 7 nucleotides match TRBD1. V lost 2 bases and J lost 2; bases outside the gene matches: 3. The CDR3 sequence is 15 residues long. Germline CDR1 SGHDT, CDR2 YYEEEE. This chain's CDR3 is CASSFGDRNTGELFF. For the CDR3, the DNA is TGTGCCAGCAGCTTCGGGGACAGAAACACCGGGGAGCTGTTTTTT.

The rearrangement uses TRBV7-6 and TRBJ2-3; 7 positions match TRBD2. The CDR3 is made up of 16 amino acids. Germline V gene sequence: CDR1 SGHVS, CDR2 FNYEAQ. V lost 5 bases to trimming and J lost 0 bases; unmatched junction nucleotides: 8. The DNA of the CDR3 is TGTGCCAGCAGCCCCCTTAGCGGGCTAAGCACAGATACGCAGTATTTT. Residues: CASSPLSGLSTDTQYF.

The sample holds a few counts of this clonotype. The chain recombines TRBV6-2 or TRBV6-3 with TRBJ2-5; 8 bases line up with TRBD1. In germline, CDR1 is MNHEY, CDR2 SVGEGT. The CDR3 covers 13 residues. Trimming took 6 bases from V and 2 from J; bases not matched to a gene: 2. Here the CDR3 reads CASRRTGQETQYF. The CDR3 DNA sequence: TGTGCCAGCAGAAGGACAGGGCAAGAGACCCAGTACTTC.

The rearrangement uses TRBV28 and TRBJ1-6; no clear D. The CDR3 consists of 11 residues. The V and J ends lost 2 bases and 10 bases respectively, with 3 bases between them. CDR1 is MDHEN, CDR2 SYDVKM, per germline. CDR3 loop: CASSLGSPLHF. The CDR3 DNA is TGTGCCAGCAGTTTAGGCTCACCCCTCCACTTT.

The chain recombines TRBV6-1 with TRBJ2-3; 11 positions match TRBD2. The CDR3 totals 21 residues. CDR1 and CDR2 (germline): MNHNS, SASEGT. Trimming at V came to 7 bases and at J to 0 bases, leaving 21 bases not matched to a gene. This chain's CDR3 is CASTPQEVLAGEKPSTDTQYF. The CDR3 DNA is TGTGCCAGCACCCCCCAAGAGGTACTAGCGGGAGAGAAACCGAGCACAGATACGCAGTATTTT.

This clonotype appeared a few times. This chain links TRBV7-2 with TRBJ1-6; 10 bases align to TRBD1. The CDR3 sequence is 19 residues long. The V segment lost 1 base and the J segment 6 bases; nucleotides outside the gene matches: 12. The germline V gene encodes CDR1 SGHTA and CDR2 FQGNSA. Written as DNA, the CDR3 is TGTGCCAGCAGCTTAGGCTCGGGACAGGGGTTAAGCTCTAATTCACCCCTCCACTTT. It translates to CASSLGSGQGLSSNSPLHF.

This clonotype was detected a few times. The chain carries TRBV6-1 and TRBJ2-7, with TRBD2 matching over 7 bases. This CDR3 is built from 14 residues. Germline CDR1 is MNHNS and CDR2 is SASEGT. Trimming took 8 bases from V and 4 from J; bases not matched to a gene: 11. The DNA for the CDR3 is TGTGCCAGCCGACGGGACTATACCAAATACGAGCAGTACTTC. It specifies CASRRDYTKYEQYF.

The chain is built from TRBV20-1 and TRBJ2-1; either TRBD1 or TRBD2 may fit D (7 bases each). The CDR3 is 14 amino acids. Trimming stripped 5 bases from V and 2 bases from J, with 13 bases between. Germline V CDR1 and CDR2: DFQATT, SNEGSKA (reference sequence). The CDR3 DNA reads TGCAGTGCTCAGGGAGGGACAGCCTACAATGAGCAGTTCTTC. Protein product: CSAQGGTAYNEQFF.

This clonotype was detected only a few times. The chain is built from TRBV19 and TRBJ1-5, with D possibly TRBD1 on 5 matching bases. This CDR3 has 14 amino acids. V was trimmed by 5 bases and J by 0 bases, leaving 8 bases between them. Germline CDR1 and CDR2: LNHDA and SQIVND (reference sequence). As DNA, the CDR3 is TGTGCCAGTAGTTCCAGGGATAGCAATCAGCCCCAGCATTTT. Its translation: CASSSRDSNQPQHF.

CDR3 in DNA: TGTGCCAGCGAGGGGGTCTATGGCTACACCTTC. Translation: CASEGVYGYTF. The chain uses TRBV6-2 or TRBV6-3 and TRBJ1-2, with D perhaps matching TRBD1 (6 bases). Per the germline V gene, CDR1 is MNHEY and CDR2 is SVGEGT. This CDR3 contains 11 residues. V was clipped by 8 bases and J by 4 bases, with 8 bases between them.

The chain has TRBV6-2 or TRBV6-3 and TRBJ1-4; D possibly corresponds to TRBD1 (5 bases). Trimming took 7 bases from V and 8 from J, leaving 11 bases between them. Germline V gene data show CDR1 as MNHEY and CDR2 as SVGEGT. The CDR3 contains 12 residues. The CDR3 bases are TGTGCCAGCAACGGGGCACTCGAAAAACTGTTTTTT. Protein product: CASNGALEKLFF.

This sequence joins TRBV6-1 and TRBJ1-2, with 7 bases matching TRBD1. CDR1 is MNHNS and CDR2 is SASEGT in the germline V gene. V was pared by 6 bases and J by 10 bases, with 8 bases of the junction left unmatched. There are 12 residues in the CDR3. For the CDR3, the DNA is TGTGCCAGCAGAGAACTACAGGGGATCTACACCTTC. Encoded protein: CASRELQGIYTF.

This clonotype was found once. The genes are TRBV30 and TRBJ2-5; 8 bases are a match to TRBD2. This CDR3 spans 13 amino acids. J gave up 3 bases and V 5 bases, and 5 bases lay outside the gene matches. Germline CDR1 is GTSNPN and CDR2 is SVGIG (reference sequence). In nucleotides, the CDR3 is TGTGCCTGGGGTAGCGGGGTAAAAGAGACCCAGTACTTC. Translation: CAWGSGVKETQYF.

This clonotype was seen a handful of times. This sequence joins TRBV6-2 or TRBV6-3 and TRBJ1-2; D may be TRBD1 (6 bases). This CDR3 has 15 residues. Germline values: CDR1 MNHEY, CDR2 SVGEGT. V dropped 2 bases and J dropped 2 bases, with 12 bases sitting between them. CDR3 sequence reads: CASSYRFGQNYGYTF. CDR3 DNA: TGTGCCAGCAGTTACCGGTTTGGACAGAACTATGGCTACACCTTC.

CDR3 DNA sequence: TGCGCCAGCAGTAGAAACATGAACACTGAAGCTTTCTTT. It yields the protein CASSRNMNTEAFF. The J gene is TRBJ1-1, the V gene TRBV10-1, with unresolved D. V lost 5 bases and J lost 0, with 7 bases in between. This CDR3 spans 13 amino acids. Germline-derived CDR1 and CDR2 are WNHNN and SYGVQD (reference sequence).

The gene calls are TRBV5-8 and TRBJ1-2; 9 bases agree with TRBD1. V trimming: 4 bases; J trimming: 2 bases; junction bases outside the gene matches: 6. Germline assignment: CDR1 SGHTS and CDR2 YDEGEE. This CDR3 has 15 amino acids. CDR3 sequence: CASSLGTGWNYGYTF. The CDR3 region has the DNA TGTGCCAGCAGCCTTGGGACAGGGTGGAACTATGGCTACACCTTC.

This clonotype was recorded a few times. DNA for the CDR3: TGTGCCAGCAGTTTCGCCCTCGGAAGGGAGCAGTACTTC. Protein product: CASSFALGREQYF. The rearrangement links TRBV27 to TRBJ2-7; D ambiguous. Looked up from germline, CDR1 is MNHEY and CDR2 is SMNVEV (reference sequence). The CDR3 runs 13 residues. The ends were cut back, 3 bases at V and 7 bases at J, with 13 bases in the middle.

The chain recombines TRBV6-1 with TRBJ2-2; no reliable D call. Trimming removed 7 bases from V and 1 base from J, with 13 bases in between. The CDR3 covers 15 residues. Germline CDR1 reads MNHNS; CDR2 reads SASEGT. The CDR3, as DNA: TGTGCCAGCATGGTCGTTGGGTTGAACACCGGGGAGCTGTTTTTT. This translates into CASMVVGLNTGELFF.

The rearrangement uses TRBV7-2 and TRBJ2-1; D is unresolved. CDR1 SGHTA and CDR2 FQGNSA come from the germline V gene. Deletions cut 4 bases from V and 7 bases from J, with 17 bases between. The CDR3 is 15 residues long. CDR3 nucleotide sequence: TGTGCCAGCAGCTCTCGGCCGCCCAAGGGAAATGAGCAGTTCTTC. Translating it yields CASSSRPPKGNEQFF.

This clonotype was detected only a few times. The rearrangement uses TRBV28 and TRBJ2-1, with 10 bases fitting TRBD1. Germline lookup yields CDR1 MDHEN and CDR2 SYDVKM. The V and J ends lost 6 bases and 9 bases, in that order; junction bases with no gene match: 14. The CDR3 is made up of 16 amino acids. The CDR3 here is CASRTIGTGAVAEQFF. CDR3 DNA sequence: TGTGCCAGCAGGACCATAGGGACAGGGGCAGTGGCTGAGCAGTTCTTC.

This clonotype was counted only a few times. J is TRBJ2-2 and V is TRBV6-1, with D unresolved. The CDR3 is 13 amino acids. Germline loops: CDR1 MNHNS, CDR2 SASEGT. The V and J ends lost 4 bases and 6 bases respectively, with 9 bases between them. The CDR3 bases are TGTGCCAGCAGTGGGCGAGTCGCCGGGGAGCTGTTTTTT. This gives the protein CASSGRVAGELFF.

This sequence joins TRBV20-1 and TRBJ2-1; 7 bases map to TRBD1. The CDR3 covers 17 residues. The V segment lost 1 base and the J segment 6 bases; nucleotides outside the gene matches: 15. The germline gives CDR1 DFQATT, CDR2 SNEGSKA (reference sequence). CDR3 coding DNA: TGCAGTGCTAGAGCTGCTGCGGGTCAGGGGGTTCCCAATGAGCAGTTCTTC. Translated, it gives CSARAAAGQGVPNEQFF.

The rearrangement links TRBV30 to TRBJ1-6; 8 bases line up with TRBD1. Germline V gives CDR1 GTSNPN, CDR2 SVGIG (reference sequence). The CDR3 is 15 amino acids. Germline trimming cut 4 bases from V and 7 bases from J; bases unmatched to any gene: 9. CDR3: CAWTPGQGANSPLHF. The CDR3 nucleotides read TGTGCCTGGACCCCCGGGCAGGGGGCGAATTCACCCCTCCACTTT.